The clone carrying this T cell receptor beta chain has just a few counts. The antigen remains undetermined. This specimen belongs to a study of read filtering for tumor transcriptome and immune sequencing. Points from the study as a whole: IR-seq captured clonotypes deeper and more reliably than RNA-seq.

V lost 3 bases, J lost 2 bases, and 8 bases stayed unmatched. The germline gives CDR1 SGHRS, CDR2 YFSETQ. The CDR3 extends over 16 amino acids. Molecular barcoded adaptors covering alpha/delta and beta/gamma chains were used on 400 ng RNA. TCRdb recomputed calls from the reads with MiXCR, one row per CDR3 protein. The sample shows 65,000 or so distinct CDR3 sequences, roughly a fifth of them seen only once. The rearrangement joins TRBV5-1 to TRBJ2-3; TRBD2 matches 8 bases. This clonotype originated in a donor at least 40 years old with multiple myeloma. Material: a population of CD138-negative cells sorted from bone marrow. In DNA form, the CDR3 reads TGCGCCAGCAGCTCGGTAGCGGGAACAAACACAGATACGCAGTATTTT. The encoded protein is CASSSVAGTNTDTQYF.